A single sample is the source of the 5 T cell receptor beta chains below, sequenced in a study of CXCR3-negative and CXCR3-positive naive CD8 T cells. The authors made the TRB cDNA libraries by 5' RACE using UMI labels. TCRdb derives one entry per CDR3 protein from the 5' RACE reads, leaving out DNA. The sample has around 5,300 distinct CDR3 sequences. The sequenced sample was naive CXCR3- CD8+ T cells from blood. The sample's subset: CD45RO-CCR7+CD27+CD95- naive CD8+ T cells lacking CXCR3 (TNR3-). Every receptor here comes from a human donor in good health. Some clones in this sample may be carry-over from other donors' samples.

This chain connects TRBV29-1 to TRBJ2-7. Germline values: CDR1 SQVTM, CDR2 ANQGSEA. There are 11 residues in the CDR3. The CDR3 here is CSVAGPLEQYF.

The rearrangement links TRBV7-2 to TRBJ2-2; TCRdb's D gene call, TRBD2, goes unchecked for lack of DNA. The CDR3 spans 14 residues. CDR1 and CDR2 from the germline V gene are SGHTA and FQGNSA. CDR3 amino acids: CASSIPSLPGELFF.

The chain carries TRBV25-1 and TRBJ2-2. CDR1 and CDR2 from the germline V gene are MGHDK and SYGVNS. The CDR3 length is 16 residues. The CDR3 sequence: CASSEYRGSNTGELFF.

V is TRBV20-1 and J is TRBJ1-5. The CDR3 contains 15 residues. CDR1 and CDR2 (germline): DFQATT, SNEGSKA (reference sequence). The CDR3 sequence is CSARVLKDSNQPQHF.

The rearrangement joins TRBV15 to TRBJ1-1; TCRdb picks TRBD1, but there is no DNA to check that call. There are 12 residues in the CDR3. Per germline, CDR1 LNHNV and CDR2 YYDKDF (reference sequence). The CDR3 reads CATQGARTEAFF.